The sequence of this T cell receptor beta chain was determined in a study of cytomegalovirus exposure and HLA in healthy donors. Whole-study findings and limits: In a later analysis, a missense DCLRE1C variant was linked to TCR beta V- and J-gene trimming.

Germline V gene data show CDR1 as SGHTS and CDR2 as YDEGEE. CDR3 length: 17 residues. After removal of 2 bases from V and 3 bases from J, the junction contained 12 bases not matched to a gene. The PCR used 60 Vbeta and 13 Jbeta primers. In the original analysis: Later, an analysis found 80 million or so unique TCR beta chains, and 9.5 million to 11 million of these were shared. Only in-frame clones appear in the TCRdb table, and some are missing; sequencing was by immunoSEQ multiplex PCR. Clone size and V and J calls were adopted from that table, with D and trimming inferred from the DNA. The sample shows a few hundred thousand clones, approximately 81% of them seen only once. Each donor was healthy, and each was a bone marrow donor. About this clone: What it binds is not known.

The chain is built from TRBV5-8 and TRBJ2-7, with 9 bases lining up with TRBD2. This TCR came from a woman aged 60-75 years in good health and CMV-seropositive. The material sequenced was PBMCs. The CDR3 protein is CASSLIPSGIPVYEQYF. The CDR3 region has the DNA TGTGCCAGCAGCTTAATTCCTAGCGGGATCCCCGTCTACGAGCAGTACTTC.